These 27 T cell receptor beta chains were sequenced from one sample in a study of identical twins (dated by TCRdb to the mid-2010s). The library came from 5' RACE. TCRdb names Illumina HiSeq 2000 as the instrument used. TCRdb reran the public reads through fastp at Q25 and MiXCR, keeping productive beta chains. Identical CDR3 protein sequences are pooled into one entry, listed with their most common genes and DNA. The sample includes under 400,000 distinct CDR3 sequences, with approximately 8.8% observed a single time. The top ten clones comprise 7.5% to 9.5% of the sample. The sequenced material came from naive T cells sorted from blood. Read against the paper, the sample's cell subset or site label means: cells isolated with a human naive T-cell isolation kit. These receptors were obtained from a woman between 50 and 59 years old in good health.

The CDR3 region is CASSQVTGGFNEQFF. Here the CDR3 DNA reads TGTGCCAGCAGCCAGGTGACAGGGGGGTTCAATGAGCAGTTCTTC. V and J are TRBV3-1 and TRBJ2-1, with 9 bases identical to TRBD1. The CDR3 consists of 15 residues. J lost 6 bases, V lost 3 bases, and 6 bases had no gene match. Germline lookup yields CDR1 LGHDT and CDR2 YNNKEL (reference sequence).

This clonotype was counted only a few times. V is TRBV29-1 and J is TRBJ2-7; the D gene is possibly TRBD2 (6 bases). CDR1 and CDR2 (germline): SQVTM, ANQGSEA. Trimming removed 4 bases from V and 4 bases from J, with 8 bases in between. This CDR3 has 11 residues. Written as DNA, the CDR3 is TGCAGCGTTGTCGGGGGTTACGAGCAGTACTTC. This translates into CSVVGGYEQYF.

This clonotype was recorded a few times. This rearrangement joins TRBV29-1 to TRBJ2-6; D possibly corresponds to TRBD1 (5 bases). Between the trimmed V and J ends, which lost 2 bases and 2 bases, there was a span of 10 bases. Germline CDR1 SQVTM, CDR2 ANQGSEA. The CDR3 length is 15 residues. As DNA, the CDR3 is TGCAGCGTTGAAACAGGTATGGCTGGGGCCAACGTCCTGACTTTC. It codes for CSVETGMAGANVLTF.

The J gene is TRBJ2-1, the V gene TRBV24-1, with TRBD2 matching over 16 bases. V lost 3 bases to trimming and J lost 9 bases; unmatched junction nucleotides: 7. The CDR3 covers 17 residues. Germline CDR1 reads KGHDR; CDR2 reads SFDVKD. Here the CDR3 reads CATSDQGTSGRVLEQFF. The CDR3 coding sequence is TGTGCCACCAGTGATCAGGGGACTAGCGGGAGGGTGCTTGAGCAGTTCTTC.

This clonotype came up a few times. Here the CDR3 reads CASTLWRPRGTGELFF. The CDR3 nucleotides are TGTGCCAGCACCCTTTGGAGACCCAGGGGCACCGGGGAGCTGTTTTTT. The J gene is TRBJ2-2, the V gene TRBV12-3 or TRBV12-4, with a tentative D call TRBD1 (6 bases). The CDR3 has 16 amino acids. With 7 bases removed from V and 4 bases from J, the gap between germline ends came to 19 bases.

This clonotype has a handful of counts. The chain employs TRBV29-1 and TRBJ2-1; TRBD1 might be the D (6 bases). The CDR3 totals 11 residues. Germline V gene lookup returns CDR1 SQVTM and CDR2 ANQGSEA. Trimming removed 4 bases from V and 8 bases from J, with 9 bases in between. CDR3 in DNA: TGCAGCGTTGCGGGACATTATGAGCAGTTCTTC. This codes for CSVAGHYEQFF.

This clonotype was detected many times. CDR3 DNA: TGCGCCAGCAGCTTGGCCTTGTCAGAAGGGAATTCACCCCTCCACTTT. It specifies CASSLALSEGNSPLHF. The chain joins TRBV5-1 to TRBJ1-6; D ambiguous. The V and J ends lost 0 bases and 7 bases respectively, with 14 bases between them. The V gene's germline CDR1 is SGHRS and CDR2 YFSETQ. The CDR3 length is 16 residues.

This clonotype came up a few times. The V and J genes are TRBV2 and TRBJ1-5; D unclear. This CDR3 is built from 15 residues. CDR1 and CDR2 (germline): SNHLY, FYNNEI. Trimming removed 1 base from V and 0 bases from J, with 7 bases in between. The DNA of the CDR3 is TGTGCCAGCAGTGAAGACCGTAATAGCAATCAGCCCCAGCATTTT. It yields the protein CASSEDRNSNQPQHF.

The CDR3 here is CASSIPSDTQYF. DNA of the CDR3: TGCGCCAGCAGCATCCCGTCGGATACGCAGTATTTT. The chain carries TRBV5-1 and TRBJ2-3, with D hard to call. The CDR3 has 12 amino acids. The V end was cut by 4 bases, the J end by 6 bases, with 9 bases between. Germline-derived CDR1 and CDR2 are SGHRS and YFSETQ. Based on the CDR3 plus reference TRBV5-1 and TRBJ2-3, the full variable domain is KAGVTQTPRYLIKTRGQQVTLSCSPISGHRSVSWYQQTPGQGLQFLFEYFSETQRNKGNFPGRFSGRQFSNSRSEMNVSTLELGDSALYLCASSIPSDTQYFGPGTRLTVL.

This clonotype was counted between two and nine times. The chain links TRBV5-6 to TRBJ2-6, with D uncertain. V gave up 3 bases and J gave up 2 bases, with 6 bases separating them. Looked up from germline, CDR1 is SGHDT and CDR2 is YYEEEE. CDR3 length equals 14 residues. CDR3 in DNA: TGTGCCAGCAGCTCCACCACTGGGGCCAACGTCCTGACTTTC. It encodes CASSSTTGANVLTF.

The chain combines TRBV7-9 with TRBJ2-2; TRBD1 matches at 9 bases. Per germline, CDR1 SEHNR and CDR2 FQNEAQ (reference sequence). The CDR3 sequence is 16 residues long. V lost 5 bases, J lost 0 bases, and 4 bases stayed unmatched. For the CDR3, the DNA is TGTGCCAGCAGCGACAGGGGGAAAACGAACACCGGGGAGCTGTTTTTT. Protein product: CASSDRGKTNTGELFF.

The chain joins TRBV30 to TRBJ2-3; TRBD2 aligns across 13 bases. Germline CDR1 reads GTSNPN; CDR2 reads SVGIG (reference sequence). The trim removed 0 bases at V and 3 bases at J, leaving 3 bases unmatched. The CDR3 consists of 16 residues. CDR3 nucleotide sequence: TGTGCCTGGAGTGTCGGGACTAGCGGGACGACAGATACGCAGTATTTT. Its translation: CAWSVGTSGTTDTQYF. The entire variable domain, with the rest obtained from reference TRBV30 and TRBJ2-3, is as follows: SQTIHQWPATLVQPVGSPLSLECTVEGTSNPNLYWYRQAAGRGLQLLFYSVGIGQISSEVPQNLSASRPQDRQFILSSKKLLLSDSGFYLCAWSVGTSGTTDTQYFGPGTRLTVL.

The chain has TRBV2 and TRBJ1-1; TRBD1 might be the D (5 bases). CDR1 and CDR2 from the germline V gene are SNHLY and FYNNEI. CDR3 size: 17 residues. V lost 2 bases, J lost 1 base, and 17 bases lay in between. In nucleotides, the CDR3 is TGTGCCAGCAGTGAATCGTTGCCGGGGCATCCGAACACTGAAGCTTTCTTT. It encodes CASSESLPGHPNTEAFF. The complete variable domain, with remaining parts taken from reference TRBV2 and TRBJ1-1, reads EPEVTQTPSHQVTQMGQEVILRCVPISNHLYFYWYRQILGQKVEFLVSFYNNEISEKSEIFDDQFSVERPDGSNFTLKIRSTKLEDSAMYFCASSESLPGHPNTEAFFGQGTRLTVV.

This clonotype has at least ten counts. V gene TRBV10-3 combines with J gene TRBJ2-3; 14 nucleotides agree with TRBD2. CDR1 ENHRY and CDR2 SYGVKD come from the germline V gene. The CDR3 is made up of 16 amino acids. Trimming cost V 6 bases and J 10 bases; bases outside gene matches: 12. The CDR3 loop is CAISYGLAGGLRSQYF. CDR3 nucleotide sequence: TGTGCCATCAGCTACGGACTAGCGGGAGGCCTCAGGTCGCAGTATTTT.

This clonotype was seen ten or more times. This rearrangement joins TRBV20-1 to TRBJ2-3; TRBD2 agrees at 15 bases. J gave up 1 base and V 5 bases, and 7 bases lay outside the gene matches. The CDR3 runs to 17 residues. The germline V gene encodes CDR1 DFQATT and CDR2 SNEGSKA (reference sequence). The chain's CDR3 is CSAPGLAGGIGTDTQYF. The CDR3 DNA is TGCAGTGCTCCCGGACTAGCGGGAGGGATAGGCACAGATACGCAGTATTTT.

The chain uses TRBV20-1 and TRBJ1-4, with D perhaps matching TRBD1 (5 bases). CDR1 is DFQATT and CDR2 is SNEGSKA in the germline V gene (reference sequence). The CDR3 runs to 15 residues. The ends were cut back, 6 bases at V and 0 bases at J, with 14 bases in the middle. DNA for the CDR3: TGCAGTGCACCGGACATTCCTGCAACTAATGAAAAACTGTTTTTT. Translation: CSAPDIPATNEKLFF.

A few counts support this clonotype. V and J are TRBV3-1 and TRBJ2-1; TRBD2 matches 7 bases. The V gene's germline CDR1 is LGHDT and CDR2 YNNKEL (reference sequence). This CDR3 comprises 12 residues. J lost 15 bases, V lost 5 bases, and 10 bases had no gene match. The DNA for the CDR3 is TGTGCCAGCAGCGCAAGCGGGACCGGGGGGTTCTTC. It translates to CASSASGTGGFF.

This sequence joins TRBV29-1 and TRBJ1-2; D is perhaps TRBD1 (5 bases). The CDR3 has 10 amino acids. Trimming removed 3 bases at V and 14 bases at J, with 13 bases between. From germline, CDR1 is SQVTM and CDR2 ANQGSEA. CDR3 protein: CSVETEWGTF. CDR3 in DNA: TGCAGCGTTGAGACGGAATGGGGGACCTTC.

The chain has TRBV4-1 and TRBJ2-2, with a weak D call TRBD2 (6 bases). This CDR3 comprises 17 residues. Germline CDR1 and CDR2: MGHRA and YSYEKL. Trimming shortened V by 3 bases and J by 3 bases, and 17 bases separated the two germline ends. Here the CDR3 reads CASSQEGRSSYTGELFF. The CDR3 DNA sequence: TGCGCCAGCAGCCAGGAGGGGAGAAGTTCATACACCGGGGAGCTGTTTTTT.

Comment on this clonotype: A read error may account for a junction end that differs from germline. The V call is TRBV5-1, the J call TRBJ1-1, with TRBD1 identical over 8 bases. The CDR3 length is 17 residues. In germline, CDR1 is SGHRS, CDR2 YFSETQ. CDR3 region: CASRLATGAESNTEAFF. The CDR3 nucleotides read TGCGCCAGCAGATTGGCGACAGGGGCCGAATCGAACACTGAAGCTTTCTTT.

In regard to this clonotype: Since no conserved phenylalanine or tryptophan closes the CDR3, a read error is the likely cause. V is TRBV6-5 and J is TRBJ2-7; no reliable D call. Per germline, CDR1 MNHEY and CDR2 SVGAGI. Between the trimmed V and J ends, which lost 6 bases and 3 bases, there was a span of 15 bases. CDR3 size: 14 residues. CDR3 sequence (DNA): TGTGCCAGCAGCCTCCCCGGGCAGAGCTACGAGCAGTACCTC. Translating gives CASSLPGQSYEQYL.

CDR3 residues: CSAGPRTSGRARQYF. The CDR3 nucleotides read TGCAGTGCTGGCCCCCGGACTAGCGGGAGGGCCCGACAGTACTTC. This chain joins TRBV20-1 and TRBJ2-7, with 15 bases that match TRBD2. CDR1 DFQATT and CDR2 SNEGSKA come from the germline V gene (reference sequence). V was pared by 5 bases and J by 10 bases, with 12 bases of the junction left unmatched. The CDR3 contains 15 residues.

This clonotype was observed at least ten times. V and J are TRBV24-1 and TRBJ2-3; D remains ambiguous. This CDR3 comprises 11 residues. V dropped 7 bases and J dropped 4 bases, with 5 bases sitting between them. CDR1 KGHDR and CDR2 SFDVKD come from the germline V gene. CDR3 in amino acids: CATRGPDTQYF. The CDR3, as DNA: TGTGCCACCAGGGGTCCAGATACGCAGTATTTT.

With regard to this clonotype: Here the CDR3 omits its conserved ending phenylalanine or tryptophan, so a read error is the likely source. The chain has TRBV10-3 and TRBJ2-5, with D possibly being TRBD2 (5 bases). The germline V gene encodes CDR1 ENHRY and CDR2 SYGVKD. With 5 bases removed from V and 3 bases from J, the gap between germline ends came to 13 bases. The CDR3 runs 14 residues. Here the CDR3 reads CAISRPADKETQYY. CDR3 sequence (DNA): TGTGCCATCAGTCGGCCAGCGGATAAAGAGACCCAGTACTAC.

The sample holds a few counts of this clonotype. The genes are TRBV4-1 and TRBJ2-3; D tentatively fits TRBD1 or TRBD2 (5 bases each). Germline-derived CDR1 and CDR2 are MGHRA and YSYEKL. The V gene lost 4 bases and the J gene lost 1 base, with 21 bases spanning the gap. The CDR3 covers 18 residues. CDR3 region: CASSLAEGRAFGTDTQYF. The CDR3 bases are TGCGCCAGCAGCCTCGCCGAGGGCAGGGCTTTTGGCACAGATACGCAGTATTTT.

This clonotype was seen a few times. The rearrangement links TRBV21-1 to TRBJ2-7; TRBD1 is the table's D call, not checked against the DNA. TRBV21-1 is a documented pseudogene. This CDR3 is built from 13 residues. The CDR3 DNA sequence: TGTGCCAGCCCCCCCGGGCCAGGGCTTGGGCAGTACGTC. It specifies CASPPGPGLGQYV.

This clonotype was recorded at least ten times. CDR3 sequence reads: CATSRDGDRRTGANVLTF. CDR3 nucleotide sequence: TGTGCCACCAGCAGAGATGGGGACAGGAGGACTGGGGCCAACGTCCTGACTTTC. The V call is TRBV15, the J call TRBJ2-6; 8 bases map to TRBD1. The V gene end was trimmed by 0 bases and the J gene end by 2 bases; junction bases not matched to a gene: 6. This CDR3 is built from 18 residues. Germline assignment: CDR1 LNHNV and CDR2 YYDKDF (reference sequence).